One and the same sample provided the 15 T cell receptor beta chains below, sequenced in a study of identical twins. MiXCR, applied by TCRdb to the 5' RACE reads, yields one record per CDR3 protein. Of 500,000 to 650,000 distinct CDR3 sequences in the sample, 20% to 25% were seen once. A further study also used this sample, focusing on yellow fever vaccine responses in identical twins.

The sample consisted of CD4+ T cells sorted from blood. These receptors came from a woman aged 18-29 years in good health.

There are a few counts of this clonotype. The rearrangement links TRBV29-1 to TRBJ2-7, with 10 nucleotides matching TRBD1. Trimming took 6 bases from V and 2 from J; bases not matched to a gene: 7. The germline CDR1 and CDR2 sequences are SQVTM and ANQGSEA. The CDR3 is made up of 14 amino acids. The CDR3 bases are TGCAGCGTCACCGGGACAGGGGTTACCTACGAGCAGTACTTC. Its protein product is CSVTGTGVTYEQYF.

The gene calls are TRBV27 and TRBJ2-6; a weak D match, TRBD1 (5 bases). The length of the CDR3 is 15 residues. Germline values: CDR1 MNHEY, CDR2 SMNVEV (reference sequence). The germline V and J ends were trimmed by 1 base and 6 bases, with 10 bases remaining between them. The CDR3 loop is CASSLWGDKANVLTF. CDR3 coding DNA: TGTGCCAGCAGTTTATGGGGCGACAAGGCCAACGTCCTGACTTTC.

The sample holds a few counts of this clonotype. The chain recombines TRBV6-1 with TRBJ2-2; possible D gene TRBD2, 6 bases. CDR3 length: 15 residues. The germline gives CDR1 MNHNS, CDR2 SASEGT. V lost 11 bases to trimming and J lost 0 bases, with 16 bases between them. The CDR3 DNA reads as TGTGCCTTACCTGTCGGGACTCCGAACACCGGGGAGCTGTTTTTT. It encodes CALPVGTPNTGELFF.

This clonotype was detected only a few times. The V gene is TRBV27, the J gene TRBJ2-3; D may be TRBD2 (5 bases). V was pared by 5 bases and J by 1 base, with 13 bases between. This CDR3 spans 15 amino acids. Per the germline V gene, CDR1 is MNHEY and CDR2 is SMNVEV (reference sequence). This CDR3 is CASSVTGWGTDTQYF. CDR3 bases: TGTGCCAGCAGTGTAACGGGGTGGGGCACAGATACGCAGTATTTT.

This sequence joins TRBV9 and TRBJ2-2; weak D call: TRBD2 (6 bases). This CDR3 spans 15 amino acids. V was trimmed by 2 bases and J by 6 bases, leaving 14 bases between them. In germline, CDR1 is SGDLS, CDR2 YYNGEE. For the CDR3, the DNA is TGTGCCAGCAGCGTCCGACTAGAGGTCTCCGGGGAGCTGTTTTTT. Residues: CASSVRLEVSGELFF.

The CDR3: CAFLPTSGKSDTQYF. The CDR3 DNA is TGTGCTTTCCTTCCGACTAGCGGGAAGTCAGATACGCAGTATTTT. This chain links TRBV7-3 with TRBJ2-3; TRBD2 agrees at 11 bases. This CDR3 region has 15 residues. Germline V lookup: CDR1 SGHTA, CDR2 FQGTGA.

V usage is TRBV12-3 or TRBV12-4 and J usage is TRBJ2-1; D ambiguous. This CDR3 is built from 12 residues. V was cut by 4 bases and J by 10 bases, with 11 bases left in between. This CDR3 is CASSSGRKEQFF. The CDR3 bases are TGTGCCAGCAGTTCAGGACGAAAGGAGCAGTTCTTC.

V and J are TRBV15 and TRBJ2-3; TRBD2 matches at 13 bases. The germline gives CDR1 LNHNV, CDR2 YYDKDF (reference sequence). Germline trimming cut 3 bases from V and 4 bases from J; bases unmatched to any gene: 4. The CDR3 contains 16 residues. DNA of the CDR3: TGTGCCACCAGCAGTAGACTAGCGGGAGGCGCAGATACGCAGTATTTT. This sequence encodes CATSSRLAGGADTQYF.

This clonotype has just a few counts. The CDR3 DNA is TGTGCCAGCAGGGCACCGACACGGGCGGGAGAGCAGTACGTC. Translation: CASRAPTRAGEQYV. The gene calls are TRBV2 and TRBJ2-7; possibly TRBD2 for D (6 bases). Germline V gives CDR1 SNHLY, CDR2 FYNNEI. The CDR3 covers 14 residues. The V gene lost 6 bases and the J gene lost 7 bases, with 19 bases spanning the gap.

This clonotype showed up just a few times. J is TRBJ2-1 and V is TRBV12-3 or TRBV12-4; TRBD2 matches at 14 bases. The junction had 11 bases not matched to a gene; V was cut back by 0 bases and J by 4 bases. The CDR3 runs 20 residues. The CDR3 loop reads CASSLARGTSGRKGYNEQFF. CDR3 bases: TGTGCCAGCAGTTTAGCAAGAGGGACTAGCGGGAGAAAGGGGTACAATGAGCAGTTCTTC.

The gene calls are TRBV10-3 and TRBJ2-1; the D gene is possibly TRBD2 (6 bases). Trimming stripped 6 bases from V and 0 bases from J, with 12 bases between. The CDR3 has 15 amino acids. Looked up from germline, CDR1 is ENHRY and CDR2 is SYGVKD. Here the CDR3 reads CAISGAGLSYNEQFF. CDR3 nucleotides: TGTGCCATCAGCGGGGCGGGGCTCTCCTACAATGAGCAGTTCTTC.

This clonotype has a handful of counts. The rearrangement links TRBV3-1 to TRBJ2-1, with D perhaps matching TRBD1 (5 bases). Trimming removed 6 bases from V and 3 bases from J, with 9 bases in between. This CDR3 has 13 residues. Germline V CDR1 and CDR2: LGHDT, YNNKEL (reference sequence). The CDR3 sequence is CASRGALYNEQFF. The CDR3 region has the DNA TGTGCCAGCAGAGGGGCCCTCTACAATGAGCAGTTCTTC.

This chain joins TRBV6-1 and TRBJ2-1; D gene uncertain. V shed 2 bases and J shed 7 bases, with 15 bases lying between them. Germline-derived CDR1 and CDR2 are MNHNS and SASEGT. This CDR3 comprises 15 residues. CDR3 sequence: CASSELTVKLNEQFF. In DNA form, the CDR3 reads TGTGCCAGCAGTGAATTGACCGTCAAGCTGAATGAGCAGTTCTTC.

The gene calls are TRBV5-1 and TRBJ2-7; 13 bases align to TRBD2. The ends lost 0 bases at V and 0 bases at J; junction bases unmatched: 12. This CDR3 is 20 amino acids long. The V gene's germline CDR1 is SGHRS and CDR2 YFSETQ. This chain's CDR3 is CASSLGVGGTSGDRSYEQYF. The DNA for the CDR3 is TGCGCCAGCAGCTTGGGAGTAGGCGGGACTAGCGGGGACCGCTCCTACGAGCAGTACTTC.

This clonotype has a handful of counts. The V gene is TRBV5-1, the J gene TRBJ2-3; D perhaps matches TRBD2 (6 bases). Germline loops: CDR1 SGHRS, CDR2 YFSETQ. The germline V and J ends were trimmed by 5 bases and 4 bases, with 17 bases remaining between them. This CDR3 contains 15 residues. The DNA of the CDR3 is TGCGCCAGCAGTGGAGCAGGGAGGTATGCAGATACGCAGTATTTT. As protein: CASSGAGRYADTQYF.